This T cell receptor (beta chain) comes out of a study of T cell responses to AZD1222 COVID-19 vaccine. Study overall: Second-dose recipients at about 4 or about 12 weeks were treated as one pooled group. Study-wide results and caveats: Researchers report vaccine-associated CD4 TCRs spanning spike, with dominance at 160-218 and 743-854. Repertoires were sampled only after the peak T cell response.

A note on this clone: The antigen remains undetermined.

Using immunoSEQ multiplex PCR, the repertoire was profiled, and TCRdb retains in-frame clones only, with some absent. Of roughly 70,000 clones listed, about nine tenths were seen once; the top ten hold about 2.5%. The CDR3 sequence is 13 residues long. The germline V gene encodes CDR1 SNHLY and CDR2 FYNNEI. V lost 4 bases to trimming and J lost 8 bases, with 9 bases between them. This specimen was peripheral blood, taken on day 0 of AZD1222 vaccination. This sequence joins TRBV2 and TRBJ1-6; D not resolved. This TCR was sampled from an adult in good health. DNA of the CDR3: TGTGCCAGCAGTGGGGGTTTATATTCACCCCTCCACTTT. Its protein is CASSGGLYSPLHF.